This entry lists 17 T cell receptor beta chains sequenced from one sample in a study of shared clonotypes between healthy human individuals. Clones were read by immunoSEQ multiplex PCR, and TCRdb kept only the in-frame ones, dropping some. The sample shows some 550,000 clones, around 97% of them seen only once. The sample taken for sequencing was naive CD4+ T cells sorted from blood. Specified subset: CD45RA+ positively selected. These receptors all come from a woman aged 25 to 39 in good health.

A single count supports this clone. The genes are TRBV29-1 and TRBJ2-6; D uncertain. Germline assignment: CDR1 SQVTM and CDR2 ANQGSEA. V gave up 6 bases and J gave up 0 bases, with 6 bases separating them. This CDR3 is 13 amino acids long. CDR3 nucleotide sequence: TGCAGCGTAACAGTCTCTGGGGCCAACGTCCTGACTTTC. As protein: CSVTVSGANVLTF.

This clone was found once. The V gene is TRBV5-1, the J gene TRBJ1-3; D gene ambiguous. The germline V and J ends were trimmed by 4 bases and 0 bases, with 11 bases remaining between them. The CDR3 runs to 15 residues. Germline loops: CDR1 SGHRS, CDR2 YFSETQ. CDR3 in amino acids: CASSPTGSSGNTIYF. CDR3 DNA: TGCGCCAGCAGCCCCACGGGGAGCTCTGGAAACACCATATATTTT. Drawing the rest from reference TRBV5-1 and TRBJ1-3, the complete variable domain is KAGVTQTPRYLIKTRGQQVTLSCSPISGHRSVSWYQQTPGQGLQFLFEYFSETQRNKGNFPGRFSGRQFSNSRSEMNVSTLELGDSALYLCASSPTGSSGNTIYFGEGSWLTVV.

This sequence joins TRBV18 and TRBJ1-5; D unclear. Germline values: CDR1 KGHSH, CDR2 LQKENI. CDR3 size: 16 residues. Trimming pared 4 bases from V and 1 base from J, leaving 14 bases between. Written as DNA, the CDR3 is TGTGCCAGCTCACACACCCCGCTGGGCAGCAATCAGCCCCAGCATTTT. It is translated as CASSHTPLGSNQPQHF.

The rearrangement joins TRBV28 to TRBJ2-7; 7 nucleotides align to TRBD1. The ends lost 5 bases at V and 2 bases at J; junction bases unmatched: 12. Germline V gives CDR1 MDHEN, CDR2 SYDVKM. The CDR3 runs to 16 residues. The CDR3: CASSVIGQDQPYEQYF. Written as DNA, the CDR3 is TGTGCCAGCAGTGTAATCGGACAGGACCAACCCTACGAGCAGTACTTC.

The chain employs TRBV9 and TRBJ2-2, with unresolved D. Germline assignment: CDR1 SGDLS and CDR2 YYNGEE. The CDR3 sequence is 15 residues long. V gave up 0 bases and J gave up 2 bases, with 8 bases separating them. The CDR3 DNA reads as TGTGCCAGCAGCGTAGGACCCGTTAACACCGGGGAGCTGTTTTTT. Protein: CASSVGPVNTGELFF.

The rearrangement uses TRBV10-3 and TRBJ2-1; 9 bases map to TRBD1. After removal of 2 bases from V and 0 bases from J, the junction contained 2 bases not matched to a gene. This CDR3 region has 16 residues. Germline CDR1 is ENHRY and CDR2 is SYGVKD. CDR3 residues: CAISEDRGGSYNEQFF. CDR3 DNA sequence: TGTGCCATCAGTGAGGACAGGGGGGGCTCCTACAATGAGCAGTTCTTC.

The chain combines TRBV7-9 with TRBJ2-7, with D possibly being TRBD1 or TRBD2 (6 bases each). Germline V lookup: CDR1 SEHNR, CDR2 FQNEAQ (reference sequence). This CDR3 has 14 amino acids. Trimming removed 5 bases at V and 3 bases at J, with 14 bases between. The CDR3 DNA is TGTGCCAGCAGCCTAGGAGGGGGAGGCTACGAGCAGTACTTC. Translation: CASSLGGGGYEQYF. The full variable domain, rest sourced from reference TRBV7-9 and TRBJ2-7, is DTGVSQNPRHKITKRGQNVTFRCDPISEHNRLYWYRQTLGQGPEFLTYFQNEAQLEKSRLLSDRFSAERPKGSFSTLEIQRTEQGDSAMYLCASSLGGGGYEQYFGPGTRLTVT.

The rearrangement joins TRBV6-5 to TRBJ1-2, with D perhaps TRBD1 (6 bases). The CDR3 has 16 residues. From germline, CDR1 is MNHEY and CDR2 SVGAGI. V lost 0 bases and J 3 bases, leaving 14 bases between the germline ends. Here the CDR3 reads CASSYSGTLGDYGYTF. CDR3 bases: TGTGCCAGCAGTTACTCCGGGACACTCGGGGACTATGGCTACACCTTC.

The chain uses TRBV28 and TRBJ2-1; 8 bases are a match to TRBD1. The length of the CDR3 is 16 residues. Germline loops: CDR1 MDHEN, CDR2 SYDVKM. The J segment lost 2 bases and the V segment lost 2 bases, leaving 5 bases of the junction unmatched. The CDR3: CASSLVRQGTYNEQFF. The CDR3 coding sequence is TGTGCCAGCAGTTTAGTCCGACAGGGGACCTACAATGAGCAGTTCTTC.

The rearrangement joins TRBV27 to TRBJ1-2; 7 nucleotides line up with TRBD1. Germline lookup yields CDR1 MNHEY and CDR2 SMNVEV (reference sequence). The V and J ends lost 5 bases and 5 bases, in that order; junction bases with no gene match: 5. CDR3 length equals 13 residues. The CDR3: CASSLRGVYGYTF. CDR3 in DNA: TGTGCCAGCAGTCTCAGGGGGGTTTATGGCTACACCTTC.

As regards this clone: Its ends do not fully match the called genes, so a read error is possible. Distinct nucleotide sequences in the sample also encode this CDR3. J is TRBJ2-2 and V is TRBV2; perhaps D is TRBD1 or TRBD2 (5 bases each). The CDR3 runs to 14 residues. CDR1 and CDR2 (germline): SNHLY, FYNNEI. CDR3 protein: CASSETANTGELFF. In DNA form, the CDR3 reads TGTGCCAGCAGTGAGACAGCGAACACCGGGGAGCTATTTTTT.

The DNA of the CDR3 is TGCGCCAGCAGCGGGCAGGGGGCGCCTTCTAATGAAAAACTGTTTTTT. As protein: CASSGQGAPSNEKLFF. The genes are TRBV5-1 and TRBJ1-4; 8 nucleotides align to TRBD1. There are 16 residues in the CDR3. The V segment lost 4 bases and the J segment 3 bases; nucleotides outside the gene matches: 8. Per the germline V gene, CDR1 is SGHRS and CDR2 is YFSETQ.

Written as DNA, the CDR3 is TGTGCCAGCAGCTTGGGACAGGGGGCGGGATACGAGCAGTACTTC. Its translation is CASSLGQGAGYEQYF. This rearrangement joins TRBV7-3 to TRBJ2-7, with 12 bases aligning to TRBD1. The junction had 4 bases not matched to a gene; V was cut back by 3 bases and J by 4 bases. Germline loops: CDR1 SGHTA, CDR2 FQGTGA. CDR3 size: 15 residues.

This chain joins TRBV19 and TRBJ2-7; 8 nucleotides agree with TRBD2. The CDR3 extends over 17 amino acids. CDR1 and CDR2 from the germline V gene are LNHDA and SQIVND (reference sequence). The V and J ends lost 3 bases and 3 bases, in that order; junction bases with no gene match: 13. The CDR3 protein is CASSMTLGGSGIYEQYF. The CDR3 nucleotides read TGTGCCAGTAGTATGACTCTGGGGGGTAGCGGGATCTACGAGCAGTACTTC.

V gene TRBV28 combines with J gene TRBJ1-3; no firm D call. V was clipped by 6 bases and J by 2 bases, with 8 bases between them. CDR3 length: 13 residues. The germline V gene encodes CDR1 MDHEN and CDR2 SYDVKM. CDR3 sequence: CASRVDAGNTIYF. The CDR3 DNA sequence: TGTGCCAGCAGAGTGGATGCTGGAAACACCATATATTTT.

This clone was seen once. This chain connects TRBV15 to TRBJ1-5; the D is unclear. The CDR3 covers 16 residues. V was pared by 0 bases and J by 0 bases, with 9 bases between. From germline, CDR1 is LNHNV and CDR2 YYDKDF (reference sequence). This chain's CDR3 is CATSRERSYSNQPQHF. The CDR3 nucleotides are TGTGCCACCAGCAGAGAGCGGAGTTATAGCAATCAGCCCCAGCATTTT.

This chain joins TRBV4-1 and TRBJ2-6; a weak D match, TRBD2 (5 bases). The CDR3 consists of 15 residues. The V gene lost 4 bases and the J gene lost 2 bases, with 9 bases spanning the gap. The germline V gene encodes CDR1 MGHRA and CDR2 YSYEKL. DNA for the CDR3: TGCGCCAGCAGCCCGCGGGTAACTGGGGCCAACGTCCTGACTTTC. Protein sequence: CASSPRVTGANVLTF.